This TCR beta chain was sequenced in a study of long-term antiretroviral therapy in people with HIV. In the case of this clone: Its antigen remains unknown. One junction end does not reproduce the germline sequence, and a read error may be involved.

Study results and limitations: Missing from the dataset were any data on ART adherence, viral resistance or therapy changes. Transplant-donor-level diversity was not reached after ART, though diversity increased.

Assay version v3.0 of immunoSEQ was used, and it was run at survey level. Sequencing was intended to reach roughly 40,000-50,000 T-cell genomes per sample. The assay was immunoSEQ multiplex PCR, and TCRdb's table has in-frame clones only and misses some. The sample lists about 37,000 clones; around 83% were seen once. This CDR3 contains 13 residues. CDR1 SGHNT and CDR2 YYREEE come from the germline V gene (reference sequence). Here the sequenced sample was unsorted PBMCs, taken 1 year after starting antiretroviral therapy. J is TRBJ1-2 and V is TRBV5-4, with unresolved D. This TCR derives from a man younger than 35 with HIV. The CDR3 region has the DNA TGTGCCAGCAGCTTGGACGCACTACTCCCTAGGGTCTTC. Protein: CASSLDALLPRVF.